This T cell receptor beta chain came from a study of T cells in Graves' hyperthyroidism and ophthalmopathy. Overall study results and limits: The blood repertoire included most of the expanded thyroid clonotypes above 0.001.

Each ophthalmopathy patient scored at least 3 on the Clinical Activity Score and at least 4 on NOSPECS grade, with duration under 3 months. Not enrolled were patients with uncontrolled infection, other autoimmune disease, pregnancy or lactation. This clonotype was seen at least ten times. What it recognizes is unknown. The CDR3 runs to 17 residues. CDR1 and CDR2 (germline): SGHNT, YYREEE (reference sequence). V lost 3 bases, J lost 5 bases, and 15 bases stayed unmatched. There were TCR beta CDR3 regions amplified from RNA transcripts. Carried out on the TCR CDR3, a first-round RT-PCR used the HTBI primer set. A single record per CDR3 protein comes from TCRdb applying MiXCR to the multiplex PCR reads. The data show under 250,000 distinct CDR3 sequences, around 24% seen once.

This receptor was identified in a woman between 35 and 50 years old with Graves' ophthalmopathy. Material: blood. This rearrangement joins TRBV5-4 to TRBJ1-1; 8 bases line up with TRBD1. This CDR3 is CASSWGLDRGRSTEAFF. CDR3 in DNA: TGTGCCAGCAGCTGGGGGTTAGACAGGGGTAGGTCAACTGAAGCTTTCTTT.